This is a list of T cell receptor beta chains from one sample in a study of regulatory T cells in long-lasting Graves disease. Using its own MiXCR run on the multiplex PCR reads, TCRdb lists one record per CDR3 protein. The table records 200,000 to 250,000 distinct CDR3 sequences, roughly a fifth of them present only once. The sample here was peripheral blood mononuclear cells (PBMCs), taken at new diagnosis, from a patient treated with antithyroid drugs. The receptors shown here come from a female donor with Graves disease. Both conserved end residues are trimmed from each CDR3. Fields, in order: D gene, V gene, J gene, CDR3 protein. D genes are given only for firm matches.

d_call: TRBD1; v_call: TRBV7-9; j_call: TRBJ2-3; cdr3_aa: ASSLATGRDTQY
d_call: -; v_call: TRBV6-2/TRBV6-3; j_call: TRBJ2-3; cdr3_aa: ASRSTGGPDTQY
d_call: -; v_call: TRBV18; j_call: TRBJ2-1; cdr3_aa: ASSPSTLRSYNEQF
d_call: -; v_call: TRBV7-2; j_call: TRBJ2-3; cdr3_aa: ASSFGISTDTQY
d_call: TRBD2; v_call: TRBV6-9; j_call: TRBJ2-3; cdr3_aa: ASSLGLAASDTQY
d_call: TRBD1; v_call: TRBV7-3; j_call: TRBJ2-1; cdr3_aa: ASSLDRGSEQF
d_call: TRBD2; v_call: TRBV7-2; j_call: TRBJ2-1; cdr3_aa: ASSNRAGGPGNEQF
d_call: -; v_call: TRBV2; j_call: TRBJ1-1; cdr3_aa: ASSGGRGMGTEAF
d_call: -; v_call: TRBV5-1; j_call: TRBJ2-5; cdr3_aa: ASRQRETQY
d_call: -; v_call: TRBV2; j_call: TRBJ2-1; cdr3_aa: ASTPTPYNEQF
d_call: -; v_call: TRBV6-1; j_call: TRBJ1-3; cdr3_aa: ASSAAGGGNTIY
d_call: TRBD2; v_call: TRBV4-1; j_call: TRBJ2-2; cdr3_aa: ASSQALGTSDTGELF
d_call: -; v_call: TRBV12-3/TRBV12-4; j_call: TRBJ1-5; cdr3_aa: ASSLTGTQPQH
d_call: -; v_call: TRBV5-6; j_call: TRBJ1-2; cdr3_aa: ASSSPGPMYGYT
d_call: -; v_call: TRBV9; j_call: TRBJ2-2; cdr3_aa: ASGPTGTGELF
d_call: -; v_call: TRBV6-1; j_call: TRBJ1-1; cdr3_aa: ASFVGVNTEAF
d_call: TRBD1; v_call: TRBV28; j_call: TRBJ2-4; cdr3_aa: ASSTRGQGSRGD
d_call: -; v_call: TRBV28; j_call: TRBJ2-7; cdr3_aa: ASSLGGTVVFEQY
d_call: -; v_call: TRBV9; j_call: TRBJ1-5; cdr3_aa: ASSVAGISDQPQH
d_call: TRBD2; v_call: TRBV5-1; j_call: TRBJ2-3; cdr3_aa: ASSQSGGADTQY
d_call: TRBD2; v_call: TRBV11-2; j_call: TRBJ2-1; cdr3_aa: ASSFLAGGYNEQF
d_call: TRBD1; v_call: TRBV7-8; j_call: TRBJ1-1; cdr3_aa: ASSRAGGTGTTEAF
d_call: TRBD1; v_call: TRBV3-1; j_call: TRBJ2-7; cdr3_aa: ASSPTPGQGYSYEQY
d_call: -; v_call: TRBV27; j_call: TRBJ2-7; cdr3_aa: ASNPRTGRANEQY
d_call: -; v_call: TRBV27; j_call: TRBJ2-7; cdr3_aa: ASSLSLSFLHYEQY
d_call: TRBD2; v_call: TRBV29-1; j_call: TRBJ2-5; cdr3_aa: SVGGGGRLETQY
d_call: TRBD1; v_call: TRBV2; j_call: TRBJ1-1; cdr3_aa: ASRDRSSRNTEAF
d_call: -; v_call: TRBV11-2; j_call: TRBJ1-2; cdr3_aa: ASSLGAGDHGYT
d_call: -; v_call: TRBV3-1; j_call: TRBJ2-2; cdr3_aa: ASRRLAMGTGELF
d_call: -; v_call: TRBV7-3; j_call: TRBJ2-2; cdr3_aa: ASGPGPYTGELF
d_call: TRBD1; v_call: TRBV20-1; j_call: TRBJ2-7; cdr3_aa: SAQGQFSYEQY
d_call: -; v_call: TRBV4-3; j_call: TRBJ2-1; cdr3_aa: ASSHASADNEQF
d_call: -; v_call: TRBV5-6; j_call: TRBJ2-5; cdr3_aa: ASSYRGSSKY
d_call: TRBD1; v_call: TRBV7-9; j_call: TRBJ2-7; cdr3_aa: ASSRSRDRGLSYEQY
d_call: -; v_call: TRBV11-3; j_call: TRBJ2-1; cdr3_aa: ASSLGQYSEQF
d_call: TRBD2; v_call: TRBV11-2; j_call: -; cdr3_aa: ASTGGTQY
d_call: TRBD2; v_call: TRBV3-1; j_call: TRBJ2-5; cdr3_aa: ASSTGLAGGRETQY
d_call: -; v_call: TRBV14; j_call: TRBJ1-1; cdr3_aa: ASSQGPAAEAF
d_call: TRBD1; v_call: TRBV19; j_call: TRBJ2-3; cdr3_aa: ASSDRVNTDTQY
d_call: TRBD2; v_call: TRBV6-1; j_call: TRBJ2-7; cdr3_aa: AILPKTSGRAYSYEQY
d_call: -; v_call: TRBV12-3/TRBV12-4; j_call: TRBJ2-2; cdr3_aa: ASTFFGTSNTGELF
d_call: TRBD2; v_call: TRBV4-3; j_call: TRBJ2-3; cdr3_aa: ASSPTSGGTVDTQY
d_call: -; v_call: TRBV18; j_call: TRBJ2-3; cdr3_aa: ASSPPFESTDTQY
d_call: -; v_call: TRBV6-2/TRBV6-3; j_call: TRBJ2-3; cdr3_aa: ASSTRTGPRGGPFDTQY
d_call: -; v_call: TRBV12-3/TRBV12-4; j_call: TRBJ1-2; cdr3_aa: ASSEGEVGYT
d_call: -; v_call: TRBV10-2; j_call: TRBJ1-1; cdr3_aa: ASSPARPAEAF
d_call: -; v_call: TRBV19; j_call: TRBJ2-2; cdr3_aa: ASRQVTGELF
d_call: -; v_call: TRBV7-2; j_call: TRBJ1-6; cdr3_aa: ASRLRVNSPLH
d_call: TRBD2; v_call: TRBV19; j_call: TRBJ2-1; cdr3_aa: ATRGGYNEQF